The entry below describes one T cell receptor beta chain. TCRdb keeps only in-frame clones here, not all; method: immunoSEQ multiplex PCR. Of roughly 100,000 clones in the sample, 75% to 90% were seen once. The data were taken from a study of blood T cell repertoires in COVID-19. Study-level information: Samples representing acute and convalescent COVID-19 were sourced from the United States, Italy and Spain. Sample material is recorded as cDNA or gDNA derived from T cells, B-cell-depleted T cells, or PBMCs.

Germline lookup yields CDR1 GTSNPN and CDR2 SVGIG (reference sequence). The V gene end was trimmed by 4 bases and the J gene end by 8 bases; junction bases not matched to a gene: 8. This CDR3 has 13 residues. The sequencing input was peripheral blood. The sequence came from an elderly woman with acute or convalescent COVID-19. The chain combines TRBV30 with TRBJ1-2; 9 nucleotides line up with TRBD1. Here the CDR3 reads CAWTRDRVRGYTF. The CDR3 nucleotides are TGTGCCTGGACCCGGGACAGGGTACGGGGCTACACCTTC. Filled out from reference TRBV30 and TRBJ1-2, the complete variable domain reads SQTIHQWPATLVQPVGSPLSLECTVEGTSNPNLYWYRQAAGRGLQLLFYSVGIGQISSEVPQNLSASRPQDRQFILSSKKLLLSDSGFYLCAWTRDRVRGYTFGSGTRLTVV.